The 22 T cell receptor beta chains reported below all come from one sample, sequenced in a study of OX40 agonist ivuxolimab in advanced cancers. Profiling relied on immunoSEQ multiplex PCR, and the TCRdb table lists in-frame clones only, not all of them. This table holds some 90,000 clones, approximately 90% found once. The material was CD4+ or CD8+ T cells sorted from blood, obtained in a trial of the OX40 agonist ivuxolimab. The source is an adult with an advanced solid tumor such as melanoma, head and neck, liver or kidney cancer.

This clone was observed once. The chain joins TRBV7-9 to TRBJ2-3; TRBD2 matches 7 bases. V dropped 5 bases and J dropped 3; count of bases not matched to a gene: 8. The CDR3 extends over 15 amino acids. Germline V gene data show CDR1 as SEHNR and CDR2 as FQNEAQ (reference sequence). CDR3 sequence reads: CASSQVGTITDTQYF. CDR3 in DNA: TGTGCCAGCAGCCAGGTGGGGACTATTACAGATACGCAGTATTTT.

The V gene is TRBV19, the J gene TRBJ1-5, with D perhaps TRBD1 (5 bases). From germline, CDR1 is LNHDA and CDR2 SQIVND (reference sequence). Trimming pared 7 bases from V and 3 bases from J, leaving 16 bases between. The CDR3 is 15 amino acids. CDR3 in amino acids: CASTVGRGFNQPQHF. The CDR3 coding sequence is TGTGCCAGTACCGTGGGAAGGGGTTTCAATCAGCCCCAGCATTTT.

This chain connects TRBV14 to TRBJ2-5, with D unresolved. Germline CDR1 SGHDN, CDR2 FVKESK. The CDR3 length is 12 residues. The V end lost 0 bases, the J end lost 7 bases, and 6 bases lay between the germline ends. The CDR3 coding sequence is TGTGCCAGCAGCCAAGAACTTGGGACCCAGTACTTC. The encoded protein is CASSQELGTQYF.

This chain connects TRBV18 to TRBJ1-4; 8 bases agree with TRBD1. The CDR3 runs 14 residues. The V gene end was trimmed by 3 bases and the J gene end by 8 bases; junction bases not matched to a gene: 5. Germline lookup yields CDR1 KGHSH and CDR2 LQKENI. The CDR3 coding sequence is TGTGCCAGCTCACCCGACAGGGGACTCGAAAAACTGTTTTTT. Encoded protein: CASSPDRGLEKLFF.

The genes are TRBV7-6 and TRBJ2-7, with 7 bases identical to TRBD2. V lost 3 bases and J lost 0; bases outside the gene matches: 8. CDR1 and CDR2 (germline): SGHVS, FNYEAQ. This CDR3 is 16 amino acids long. CDR3 sequence reads: CASSLRAGVDSYEQYF. The CDR3 nucleotides read TGTGCCAGCAGCTTGAGGGCGGGGGTCGACTCCTACGAGCAGTACTTC. Full variable domain (rest looked up from reference TRBV7-6 and TRBJ2-7): GAGVSQSPRYKVTKRGQDVALRCDPISGHVSLYWYRQALGQGPEFLTYFNYEAQQDKSGLPNDRFSAERPEGSISTLTIQRTEQRDSAMYRCASSLRAGVDSYEQYFGPGTRLTVT.

This chain connects TRBV29-1 to TRBJ2-7; weak D call: TRBD1 (6 bases). V lost 2 bases, J lost 5 bases, and 13 bases lay in between. This CDR3 comprises 13 residues. The germline CDR1 and CDR2 sequences are SQVTM and ANQGSEA. CDR3: CSVESYRANEQYF. As DNA, the CDR3 is TGCAGCGTTGAATCATACAGGGCCAACGAGCAGTACTTC.

This chain joins TRBV5-4 and TRBJ2-7; perhaps D is TRBD1 or TRBD2 (5 bases each). The CDR3 runs 14 residues. The germline V and J ends were trimmed by 0 bases and 2 bases, with 9 bases remaining between them. The germline gives CDR1 SGHNT, CDR2 YYREEE (reference sequence). For the CDR3, the DNA is TGTGCCAGCAGCTTGGAGCAGGGACCCTACGAGCAGTACTTC. This codes for CASSLEQGPYEQYF.

This chain connects TRBV11-3 to TRBJ2-2; D remains unclear. CDR1 SGHNT and CDR2 YENEEA come from the germline V gene. V was shortened by 0 bases and J by 6 bases, with 8 bases between the two germline ends. This CDR3 comprises 14 residues. DNA for the CDR3: TGTGCCAGCAGCTTAGATCGCGCGGCCGGGGAGCTGTTTTTT. This sequence encodes CASSLDRAAGELFF.

The chain couples TRBV6-5 to TRBJ2-2, with a tentative D call TRBD2 (6 bases). The CDR3 runs to 16 residues. Germline V gene data show CDR1 as MNHEY and CDR2 as SVGAGI. V was shortened by 2 bases and J by 8 bases, with 18 bases between the two germline ends. CDR3 in DNA: TGTGCCAGCAGTTACACAGCGGGTCGACGTGAGGGGGAGCTGTTTTTT. Translation gives CASSYTAGRREGELFF.

V and J are TRBV5-1 and TRBJ2-5, with D perhaps assigned TRBD1 or TRBD2 (6 bases each). The germline V gene encodes CDR1 SGHRS and CDR2 YFSETQ. Trimming took 0 bases from V and 1 from J, leaving 13 bases between them. CDR3 length: 16 amino acids. The CDR3 here is CASSLGGASLQETQYF. The CDR3 nucleotides read TGCGCCAGCAGCTTGGGGGGGGCCTCTCTCCAAGAGACCCAGTACTTC.

CDR3 nucleotide sequence: TGTGCCTGGAGAGGGGCCGGGGAGCTGTTTTTT. Protein sequence: CAWRGAGELFF. V usage is TRBV30 and J usage is TRBJ2-2; the D gene is possibly TRBD1 (5 bases). Germline CDR1 and CDR2: GTSNPN and SVGIG (reference sequence). The germline V and J ends were trimmed by 3 bases and 6 bases, with 5 bases remaining between them. This CDR3 region has 11 residues.

The chain is built from TRBV29-1 and TRBJ2-1; no clear D. The V end was cut by 3 bases, the J end by 0 bases, with 15 bases between. Germline V gene lookup returns CDR1 SQVTM and CDR2 ANQGSEA. This CDR3 spans 16 amino acids. Here the CDR3 reads CSVDSQKSSSYNEQFF. CDR3 DNA: TGCAGCGTTGATTCCCAGAAGAGCAGCTCCTACAATGAGCAGTTCTTC.

This chain joins TRBV6-1 and TRBJ1-4; D not resolved. V gave up 6 bases and J gave up 4 bases, with 12 bases separating them. Germline V gene lookup returns CDR1 MNHNS and CDR2 SASEGT. The CDR3 is 14 amino acids. The CDR3: CASRGIQYNEKLFF. CDR3 DNA: TGTGCCAGCAGGGGCATACAATATAATGAAAAACTGTTTTTT.

The chain couples TRBV2 to TRBJ2-5, with 9 bases aligning to TRBD2. The CDR3 runs 16 residues. V lost 5 bases and J lost 5; bases outside the gene matches: 12. In germline, CDR1 is SNHLY, CDR2 FYNNEI. The DNA for the CDR3 is TGTGCCAGCAGTTTCTACAGGGGAACTAGCGGGGAGACCCAGTACTTC. Translating it yields CASSFYRGTSGETQYF. Variable domain in full (rest from reference TRBV2 and TRBJ2-5): EPEVTQTPSHQVTQMGQEVILRCVPISNHLYFYWYRQILGQKVEFLVSFYNNEISEKSEIFDDQFSVERPDGSNFTLKIRSTKLEDSAMYFCASSFYRGTSGETQYFGPGTRLLVL.

The chain employs TRBV5-4 and TRBJ1-1, with D tentatively TRBD1 (6 bases). V was clipped by 4 bases and J by 8 bases, with 15 bases between them. Germline CDR1 reads SGHNT; CDR2 reads YYREEE (reference sequence). The CDR3 is 13 amino acids. The CDR3 loop is CASSVDRSTEAFF. Here the CDR3 DNA reads TGTGCCAGCAGCGTGGACAGATCAACGGAAGCTTTCTTT.

This clone was seen only once. V usage is TRBV10-3 and J usage is TRBJ1-3; TRBD1 is a possible D gene (5 bases). CDR3 length: 14 amino acids. Trimming took 0 bases from V and 9 from J, leaving 12 bases between them. Germline V CDR1 and CDR2: ENHRY, SYGVKD. In DNA, the CDR3 is TGTGCCATCAGTGAGTCGGAGAGGGGCGTCACCATATATTTT. Translated, it gives CAISESERGVTIYF.

V gene TRBV7-8 combines with J gene TRBJ1-5; possible D gene TRBD1, 5 bases. Germline CDR1 SGHVS, CDR2 FQNEAQ. V lost 5 bases and J 0 bases, leaving 5 bases between the germline ends. The CDR3 contains 13 residues. The DNA for the CDR3 is TGTGCCAGCAGCCAGGGTAGCAATCAGCCCCAGCATTTT. Its translation is CASSQGSNQPQHF.

V is TRBV19 and J is TRBJ2-3; D is perhaps TRBD2 (6 bases). CDR1 is LNHDA and CDR2 is SQIVND in the germline V gene (reference sequence). This CDR3 spans 15 amino acids. Trimming stripped 6 bases from V and 2 bases from J, with 15 bases between. The CDR3 region has the DNA TGTGCCAGTAGCGCCACGTGGGGGGACACAGATACGCAGTATTTT. Residues: CASSATWGDTDTQYF.

The V gene is TRBV4-1, the J gene TRBJ2-5; 11 bases align to TRBD2. Germline trimming cut 1 base from V and 7 bases from J; bases unmatched to any gene: 11. This CDR3 is 17 amino acids long. The V gene's germline CDR1 is MGHRA and CDR2 YSYEKL. The CDR3, as DNA: TGCGCCAGCAGCCAAGCCCCTAGCGGGAGGTCCGGGGCGACCCAGTACTTC. This sequence encodes CASSQAPSGRSGATQYF.

The chain is built from TRBV29-1 and TRBJ2-1, with 11 bases aligning to TRBD2. CDR1 and CDR2 (germline): SQVTM, ANQGSEA. CDR3 length: 14 residues. Trimming removed 4 bases from V and 4 bases from J; junction bases left unmatched: 3. CDR3 loop: CSVVVAGGYNEQFF. The CDR3 coding sequence is TGCAGCGTTGTGGTAGCGGGAGGGTACAATGAGCAGTTCTTC.

The chain joins TRBV11-1 to TRBJ2-5; TRBD2 matches 14 bases. Germline assignment: CDR1 SGHAT and CDR2 FQDESV (reference sequence). This CDR3 comprises 17 residues. After removal of 7 bases from V and 1 base from J, the junction contained 8 bases not matched to a gene. The CDR3 coding sequence is TGTGCCAGCAAGTTGGGACTAGCGGGAGTTGGCCAAGAGACCCAGTACTTC. Translating gives CASKLGLAGVGQETQYF. Looking up the rest from reference TRBV11-1 and TRBJ2-5 gives the full variable domain: EAEVAQSPRYKITEKSQAVAFWCDPISGHATLYWYRQILGQGPELLVQFQDESVVDDSQLPKDRFSAERLKGVDSTLKIQPAELGDSAMYLCASKLGLAGVGQETQYFGPGTRLLVL.

The chain has TRBV9 and TRBJ2-3, with D perhaps TRBD1 (6 bases). CDR1 is SGDLS, CDR2 YYNGEE, per germline. This CDR3 contains 16 residues. Deletions cut 4 bases from V and 2 bases from J, with 17 bases between. CDR3 region: CASSRGLQGITDTQYF. The CDR3 DNA follows: TGTGCCAGCAGCAGAGGGTTACAGGGAATCACAGATACGCAGTATTTT.